The present T cell receptor (beta chain) was sequenced within a study of control samples from healthy donors and cancer patients. The protocol was immunoSEQ multiplex PCR, while the TCRdb copy is restricted to in-frame clones and leaves out a portion. The table lists fewer than 85,000 clones, 70% to 90% of them singletons. This CDR3 is 13 amino acids long. Germline V gives CDR1 MNHEY, CDR2 SVGAGI. With 6 bases removed from V and 3 bases from J, the gap between germline ends came to 11 bases. The chain couples TRBV6-5 to TRBJ1-1; perhaps TRBD1 as D (6 bases). The specimen sequenced was blood. This receptor was taken from a man over 45 in good health. The DNA of the CDR3 is TGTGCCAGCAGCCGACACAGGGACACTGAAGCTTTCTTT. This translates into CASSRHRDTEAFF.